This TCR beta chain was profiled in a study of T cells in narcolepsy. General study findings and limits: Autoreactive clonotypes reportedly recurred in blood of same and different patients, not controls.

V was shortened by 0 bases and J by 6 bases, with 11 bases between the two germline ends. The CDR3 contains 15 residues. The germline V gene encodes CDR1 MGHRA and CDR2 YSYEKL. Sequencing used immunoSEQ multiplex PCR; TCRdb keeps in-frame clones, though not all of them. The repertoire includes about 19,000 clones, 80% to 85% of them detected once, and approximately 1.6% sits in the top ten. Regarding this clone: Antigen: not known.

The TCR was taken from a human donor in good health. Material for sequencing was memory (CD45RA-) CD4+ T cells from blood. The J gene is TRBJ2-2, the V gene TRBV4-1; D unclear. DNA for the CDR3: TGCGCCAGCAGCCAAGAAACGATTCGGGCCGGGGAGCTGTTTTTT. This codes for CASSQETIRAGELFF.